A single sample is the source of the 27 T cell receptor beta chains below, sequenced in a study of human T cells and chemical hapten exposure (dated by TCRdb to about 2021). This specimen's time point label, per the study, means: patch test 1, 2 weeks after DPC sensitization. This sample's treatment or condition label indicates: therapeutic diphenylcyclopropenone sensitization with weekly scalp DPC. Receptors were amplified or captured by RACE. Sequencing took place on a NextSeq 500. TCRdb applied fastp at Q25 and MiXCR to the public reads, then kept only in-frame beta chains. CDR3 protein duplicates are merged, each entry listing the most common genes and DNA. The sample yields 300,000 to 450,000 distinct CDR3 sequences; roughly 5% were counted once. The ten largest clones capture under 3% of the sample. Material: whole blood, obtained in connection with sensitization to the hapten diphenylcyclopropenone (DPC). These receptors all stem from a woman aged 50 to 60 with alopecia areata. Some clones in this sample may be carry-over from other donors' samples.

The V gene is TRBV20-1, the J gene TRBJ2-3, with 12 bases identical to TRBD2. This CDR3 spans 18 amino acids. V was pared by 5 bases and J by 5 bases, with 17 bases of the junction left unmatched. Germline CDR1 DFQATT, CDR2 SNEGSKA (reference sequence). This chain's CDR3 is CSASNPRLAGAWGDTQYF. DNA for the CDR3: TGCAGTGCTTCGAACCCCCGACTAGCGGGGGCATGGGGAGATACGCAGTATTTT.

This clonotype showed up many times. V usage is TRBV24-1 and J usage is TRBJ2-3, with TRBD1 matching 8 bases. The CDR3 sequence is 16 residues long. The germline V gene has CDR1 KGHDR and CDR2 SFDVKD. J lost 4 bases, V lost 4 bases, and 9 bases had no gene match. CDR3 sequence reads: CATSDRTGYGPDTQYF. CDR3 nucleotides: TGTGCCACCAGTGACCGGACAGGGTACGGTCCAGATACGCAGTATTTT.

This clonotype was seen only a few times. The chain recombines TRBV4-3 with TRBJ2-7, with D possibly matching TRBD1 (6 bases). Germline V CDR1 and CDR2: LGHNA, YSLEER. The CDR3 is 13 residues long. Trimming stripped 1 base from V and 4 bases from J, with 8 bases between. The CDR3 loop reads CASSQVRGYEQYF. CDR3 coding DNA: TGCGCCAGCAGCCAAGTGAGGGGGTACGAGCAGTACTTC.

This clonotype was detected ten times or more. The rearrangement uses TRBV3-1 and TRBJ2-1; tentatively, D is TRBD2 (7 bases). CDR1 is LGHDT and CDR2 is YNNKEL in the germline V gene (reference sequence). This CDR3 contains 21 residues. Trimming took off 3 bases at V and 7 bases at J, with 34 bases between the two ends. In nucleotides, the CDR3 is TGTGCCAGCAGCCACCCTCGAGCGGGGACGCCGGCTGGGGGGGGGCGGAATGAGCAGTTCTTC. Translating it yields CASSHPRAGTPAGGGRNEQFF.

This clonotype was counted many times. The V and J genes are TRBV7-3 and TRBJ2-1; D possibly corresponds to TRBD1 (6 bases). CDR1 and CDR2 (germline): SGHTA, FQGTGA. This CDR3 has 15 residues. V was clipped by 0 bases and J by 2 bases, with 8 bases between them. The chain's CDR3 is CASSLTGQPYNEQFF. The CDR3, as DNA: TGTGCCAGCAGCTTAACGGGACAACCCTACAATGAGCAGTTCTTC.

This clonotype was seen ten or more times. The chain joins TRBV30 to TRBJ2-7; TRBD1 or TRBD2 may be the D gene (6 bases each). This CDR3 is 14 amino acids long. CDR1 is GTSNPN and CDR2 is SVGIG in the germline V gene (reference sequence). V lost 6 bases, J lost 6 bases, and 21 bases lay in between. In DNA, the CDR3 is TGTGCCTGCCCAGGTGGGGACCGGGGGCTCGAGCAGTACTTC. As protein: CACPGGDRGLEQYF.

This clonotype appeared many times. This chain joins TRBV24-1 and TRBJ2-2; no clear D. V shed 3 bases and J shed 5 bases, with 9 bases lying between them. CDR1 and CDR2 (germline): KGHDR, SFDVKD. CDR3 size: 14 residues. The CDR3: CATSDPHYTGELFF. The CDR3 DNA reads TGTGCCACCAGTGATCCACATTATACCGGGGAGCTGTTTTTT.

This clonotype was seen many times. The chain recombines TRBV29-1 with TRBJ1-2, with 8 nucleotides matching TRBD1. V lost 7 bases, J lost 8 bases, and 12 bases stayed unmatched. In germline, CDR1 is SQVTM, CDR2 ANQGSEA. The CDR3 runs 13 residues. The CDR3 DNA sequence: TGCAGCGCCGCCGGACAGGGTCGGGGGGGCTACACCTTC. Its translation: CSAAGQGRGGYTF.

This clonotype was detected ten times or more. The chain combines TRBV29-1 with TRBJ2-4; a weak D match, TRBD1 (6 bases). The CDR3 totals 16 residues. V dropped 0 bases and J dropped 0 bases, with 12 bases sitting between them. Germline-derived CDR1 and CDR2 are SQVTM and ANQGSEA. CDR3 in amino acids: CSVEDGGRRAKNIQYF. CDR3 DNA: TGCAGCGTTGAAGATGGGGGCAGGCGAGCCAAAAACATTCAGTACTTC.

This clonotype was seen a handful of times. J is TRBJ2-1 and V is TRBV19; possible D gene TRBD2, 7 bases. In germline, CDR1 is LNHDA, CDR2 SQIVND (reference sequence). This CDR3 is built from 15 residues. V lost 1 base to trimming and J lost 6 bases, with 13 bases between them. The DNA of the CDR3 is TGTGCCAGTAGTATAGGAGGAGGGGGGGCCAATGAGCAGTTCTTC. Its translation: CASSIGGGGANEQFF.

The rearrangement links TRBV29-1 to TRBJ2-7; D ambiguous. Per germline, CDR1 SQVTM and CDR2 ANQGSEA. Trimming pared 2 bases from V and 6 bases from J, leaving 14 bases between. The CDR3 has 13 residues. The CDR3 spells CSVELDRPTEQYF. The CDR3 nucleotides read TGCAGCGTTGAACTCGACCGCCCCACCGAGCAGTACTTC.

This clonotype was found a few times. The chain recombines TRBV7-9 with TRBJ1-2, with 9 bases identical to TRBD1. Trimming at V came to 6 bases and at J to 7 bases, leaving 12 bases not matched to a gene. Per germline, CDR1 SEHNR and CDR2 FQNEAQ (reference sequence). This CDR3 region has 15 residues. The CDR3 bases are TGTGCCAGCAGGGGACAGGGCCTAACCGCTAGTGGCTACACCTTC. Translation: CASRGQGLTASGYTF.

This clonotype was observed a few times. The V call is TRBV30, the J call TRBJ2-7; 9 nucleotides line up with TRBD2. This CDR3 is built from 13 residues. The germline gives CDR1 GTSNPN, CDR2 SVGIG (reference sequence). V dropped 3 bases and J dropped 6; count of bases not matched to a gene: 6. CDR3 region: CAWRPGLAGEQYF. The CDR3 DNA sequence: TGTGCCTGGAGACCGGGACTAGCAGGCGAGCAGTACTTC.

The table lists this clonotype with a few counts. The chain couples TRBV7-2 to TRBJ1-5; D unresolved. V lost 4 bases and J 5 bases, leaving 9 bases between the germline ends. CDR3 length: 13 residues. Germline CDR1 is SGHTA and CDR2 is FQGNSA. In DNA form, the CDR3 reads TGTGCCAGCAGCTCCGGGGATTATCAGCCCCAGCATTTT. Its translation is CASSSGDYQPQHF.

The chain combines TRBV6-1 with TRBJ1-3; TRBD1 agrees at 7 bases. The V gene end was trimmed by 7 bases and the J gene end by 1 base; junction bases not matched to a gene: 10. Germline V gives CDR1 MNHNS, CDR2 SASEGT. The CDR3 is 16 residues long. The CDR3 reads CASILGGGRSGNTIYF. CDR3 DNA sequence: TGTGCCAGCATCCTCGGAGGGGGCCGATCTGGAAACACCATATATTTT.

This clonotype was counted a few times. The genes are TRBV27 and TRBJ1-5; D perhaps matches TRBD1 (5 bases). The CDR3 runs to 15 residues. Germline CDR1 is MNHEY and CDR2 is SMNVEV (reference sequence). V was pared by 5 bases and J by 12 bases, with 23 bases between. The CDR3 DNA follows: TGTGCCAGCAGTCCCAGGGCTGGGAGGTGGGAGTTCCAGCATTTT. It translates to CASSPRAGRWEFQHF.

This clonotype was counted many times. This sequence joins TRBV12-3 or TRBV12-4 and TRBJ1-4; unclear D gene. V was pared by 3 bases and J by 0 bases, with 5 bases between. CDR3 length: 14 amino acids. DNA for the CDR3: TGTGCCAGCAGTTTCGAGACAACTAATGAAAAACTGTTTTTT. As protein: CASSFETTNEKLFF.

This clonotype was recorded many times. This rearrangement joins TRBV20-1 to TRBJ2-3; 9 positions agree with TRBD2. The germline V gene has CDR1 DFQATT and CDR2 SNEGSKA (reference sequence). The CDR3 covers 14 residues. Trimming cost V 5 bases and J 0 bases; bases outside gene matches: 3. The DNA of the CDR3 is TGCAGTGCTTGGACTAGCGCAAGCACAGATACGCAGTATTTT. Protein sequence: CSAWTSASTDTQYF.

This clonotype was counted between two and nine times. The V call is TRBV28, the J call TRBJ2-1, with D unclear. This CDR3 contains 13 residues. Germline V gives CDR1 MDHEN, CDR2 SYDVKM. The ends were cut back, 4 bases at V and 9 bases at J, with 13 bases in the middle. The CDR3 region is CASSSGPSREQFF. The CDR3 region has the DNA TGTGCCAGCAGTTCAGGACCTTCCCGTGAGCAGTTCTTC.

The sample holds many counts of this clonotype. This chain connects TRBV4-1 to TRBJ2-3, with D perhaps matching TRBD1 (6 bases). The length of the CDR3 is 18 residues. Germline V gene lookup returns CDR1 MGHRA and CDR2 YSYEKL. V gave up 0 bases and J gave up 8 bases, with 24 bases separating them. CDR3 amino acids: CASSQEPAGSTLGGTQYF. CDR3 nucleotide sequence: TGCGCCAGCAGCCAAGAACCTGCAGGGTCAACCCTAGGGGGTACGCAGTATTTT.

The V and J genes are TRBV7-7 and TRBJ2-2; no firm D call. The germline CDR1 and CDR2 sequences are SSHAT and FNYEAQ (reference sequence). The CDR3 consists of 14 residues. Trimming took 4 bases from V and 3 from J, leaving 9 bases between them. The CDR3 loop reads CASSSGPYTGELFF. As DNA, the CDR3 is TGTGCCAGCAGCTCCGGACCCTACACCGGGGAGCTGTTTTTT.

This clonotype appeared many times. This chain connects TRBV9 to TRBJ2-5, with TRBD1 identical over 12 bases. Germline-derived CDR1 and CDR2 are SGDLS and YYNGEE. This CDR3 region has 15 residues. The V and J ends lost 4 bases and 5 bases, in that order; junction bases with no gene match: 6. In DNA form, the CDR3 reads TGTGCCAGCAGCTTGGGGACAGGGGGCGCGGAGACCCAGTACTTC. The encoded protein is CASSLGTGGAETQYF.

This clonotype came up a few times. The chain carries TRBV13 and TRBJ2-3; D might be TRBD1 (6 bases). CDR3 length equals 14 residues. CDR1 and CDR2 (germline): PRHDT, FYEKMQ (reference sequence). Trimming left V 5 bases short and J 3 bases short, with 12 bases between. The CDR3: CASSIRTGTDTQYF. CDR3 DNA: TGTGCCAGCAGCATTCGTACAGGGACAGATACGCAGTATTTT.

This clonotype has a count of ten or more. The V call is TRBV9, the J call TRBJ2-1; the match to TRBD2 covers 9 bases. V was clipped by 3 bases and J by 7 bases; unmatched bases: 11. The CDR3 consists of 16 residues. The germline gives CDR1 SGDLS, CDR2 YYNGEE. CDR3 in amino acids: CASSEREVHPLNEQFF. CDR3 in DNA: TGTGCCAGCAGCGAGCGGGAGGTACACCCTTTGAATGAGCAGTTCTTC.

This clonotype was observed at least ten times. CDR3 in DNA: TGCAGCGTTGGTCCAGGGAACCCCTCCCAAAACACTGAAGCTTTCTTT. Protein: CSVGPGNPSQNTEAFF. This chain connects TRBV29-1 to TRBJ1-1, with D perhaps matching TRBD1 (5 bases). V was pared by 4 bases and J by 2 bases, with 20 bases between. The CDR3 contains 16 residues. CDR1 and CDR2 from the germline V gene are SQVTM and ANQGSEA.

In its sample, this clonotype was seen many times. This chain links TRBV7-2 with TRBJ1-1, with TRBD1 as a possible D gene (5 bases). Trimming stripped 1 base from V and 4 bases from J, with 16 bases between. CDR3 length: 16 residues. Germline assignment: CDR1 SGHTA and CDR2 FQGNSA. This chain's CDR3 is CASSLGWGTVGTEAFF. The CDR3 nucleotides are TGTGCCAGCAGCTTAGGTTGGGGGACGGTGGGCACTGAAGCTTTCTTT. Full variable domain (remainder filled in from reference TRBV7-2 and TRBJ1-1): GAGVSQSPSNKVTEKGKDVELRCDPISGHTALYWYRQSLGQGLEFLIYFQGNSAPDKSGLPSDRFSAERTGGSVSTLTIQRTQQEDSAVYLCASSLGWGTVGTEAFFGQGTRLTVV.

This clonotype has only a few counts. This chain links TRBV11-2 with TRBJ2-3, with D possibly being TRBD1 or TRBD2 (5 bases each). Germline values: CDR1 SGHAT, CDR2 FQNNGV. The CDR3 runs to 13 residues. The V end lost 8 bases, the J end lost 0 bases, and 9 bases lay between the germline ends. This CDR3 reads CASLWGSTDTQYF. In DNA, the CDR3 is TGTGCCAGCCTCTGGGGGAGCACAGATACGCAGTATTTT.